One sample yielded the 31 T cell receptor beta chains listed below, sequenced in a study of type 1 regulatory T cells. For these TCRs, the target antigens are not known. TCRdb redid the calling of the reads with MiXCR, one entry per CDR3 protein. The repertoire holds roughly 62,000 distinct CDR3 sequences, 60% to 80% seen once, with about 1.7% in the top ten. Sequencing was done on a sample of cultured non-Tr1 T cells, either the whole culture or a sorted T cell fraction (not recorded which). Receptor source: a human donor in good health.

This chain links TRBV20-1 with TRBJ2-3, with no clear D. The CDR3 is made up of 14 amino acids. Trimming removed 3 bases from V and 7 bases from J, with 17 bases in between. Germline CDR1 reads DFQATT; CDR2 reads SNEGSKA (reference sequence). CDR3 DNA sequence: TGCAGTGCTAGTTTCCTAGAAATTCGCAATACGCAGTATTTT. Residues: CSASFLEIRNTQYF.

The V call is TRBV13, the J call TRBJ2-5; tentatively, D is TRBD1 (5 bases). Trimming cost V 7 bases and J 6 bases, with 18 bases left between them. The CDR3 contains 14 residues. Germline V gene lookup returns CDR1 PRHDT and CDR2 FYEKMQ (reference sequence). CDR3 region: CASTNSRVRKTQYF. As DNA, the CDR3 is TGTGCCAGCACCAATTCCAGGGTTAGAAAGACCCAGTACTTC.

The J gene is TRBJ2-7, the V gene TRBV29-1; D is uncertain. V was clipped by 7 bases and J by 0 bases, with 10 bases between them. This CDR3 is built from 12 residues. Germline V gene lookup returns CDR1 SQVTM and CDR2 ANQGSEA. CDR3 amino acids: CSGVSSSYEQYF. The CDR3 DNA follows: TGCAGCGGGGTCTCCTCCTCCTACGAGCAGTACTTC.

This clonotype was seen only once. The V and J genes are TRBV7-9 and TRBJ2-4, with TRBD2 identical over 12 bases. This CDR3 contains 16 residues. After removal of 5 bases from V and 7 bases from J, the junction contained 9 bases not matched to a gene. Germline V CDR1 and CDR2: SEHNR, FQNEAQ (reference sequence). CDR3 loop: CASSRPRLAGVNIQYF. In DNA, the CDR3 is TGTGCCAGCAGCCGGCCGCGACTAGCGGGAGTTAACATTCAGTACTTC.

The chain employs TRBV3-2 and TRBJ1-4; the DNA was not compared with TRBD1, the D call given in the table. TRBV3-2 constitutes a pseudogene. CDR3 length equals 15 residues. The CDR3 DNA is TGTGCCAGCAGCCAAGAGGGACAGGGACGTGAAAAACTGTTTTTT. Amino acids: CASSQEGQGREKLFF.

The chain links TRBV5-4 to TRBJ1-2, with TRBD1 matching over 7 bases. Germline CDR1 and CDR2: SGHNT and YYREEE (reference sequence). V lost 4 bases and J lost 14; bases outside the gene matches: 17. This CDR3 comprises 14 residues. Here the CDR3 DNA reads TGTGCCAGCAGCGTGGACAGGTTAACTATTCGAGGGACCTTC. Translation: CASSVDRLTIRGTF.

The sample holds a few counts of this clonotype. The chain employs TRBV20-1 and TRBJ2-3; possible D gene TRBD1, 5 bases. Trimming shortened V by 0 bases and J by 2 bases, and 12 bases separated the two germline ends. This CDR3 spans 15 amino acids. Germline assignment: CDR1 DFQATT and CDR2 SNEGSKA (reference sequence). CDR3 in amino acids: CSARDRVIPTDTQYF. The CDR3 DNA reads as TGCAGTGCTAGAGACAGGGTTATTCCCACAGATACGCAGTATTTT.

The J gene is TRBJ2-1, the V gene TRBV5-1; the D gene is possibly TRBD1 (6 bases). Trimming shortened V by 0 bases and J by 6 bases, and 16 bases separated the two germline ends. This CDR3 is built from 16 residues. Germline CDR1 SGHRS, CDR2 YFSETQ. CDR3 DNA sequence: TGCGCCAGCAGCTTGGCGGACCTCTTAGGGGGCAATGAGCAGTTCTTC. Residues: CASSLADLLGGNEQFF.

This rearrangement joins TRBV7-2 to TRBJ2-1; D possibly corresponds to TRBD2 (5 bases). Germline-derived CDR1 and CDR2 are SGHTA and FQGNSA. V dropped 2 bases and J dropped 1 base, with 9 bases sitting between them. This CDR3 is built from 15 residues. The CDR3 here is CASSLNAGSYNEQFF. CDR3 sequence (DNA): TGTGCCAGCAGCTTAAATGCGGGTTCCTACAATGAGCAGTTCTTC.

This clonotype appeared a single time. The chain carries TRBV4-3 and TRBJ2-1; D not certain. In germline, CDR1 is LGHNA, CDR2 YSLEER. Trimming cost V 0 bases and J 5 bases, with 17 bases left between them. The CDR3 is 17 residues long. CDR3: CASSQDVRSAGNNEQFF. DNA for the CDR3: TGCGCCAGCAGCCAAGACGTCCGAAGCGCTGGAAACAATGAGCAGTTCTTC.

V and J are TRBV19 and TRBJ1-2; possible D gene TRBD1, 5 bases. Trimming took 4 bases from V and 2 from J, leaving 11 bases between them. This CDR3 is built from 14 residues. CDR1 is LNHDA, CDR2 SQIVND, per germline (reference sequence). Here the CDR3 DNA reads TGTGCCAGTAGTACATCGGGGCAGAACTATGGCTACACCTTC. Protein sequence: CASSTSGQNYGYTF.

This chain uses TRBV29-1 with TRBJ2-3; no clear D gene. The CDR3 runs to 12 residues. Trimming pared 8 bases from V and 3 bases from J, leaving 12 bases between. Germline V lookup: CDR1 SQVTM, CDR2 ANQGSEA. CDR3 sequence: CSTGPPTDTQYF. The CDR3 nucleotides are TGCAGCACCGGTCCCCCGACAGATACGCAGTATTTT.

This clonotype was detected only once. Germline and junction disagree at one end, which may indicate a read error. The chain couples TRBV9 to TRBJ2-7; the D is unclear. Germline V CDR1 and CDR2: SGDLS, YYNGEE. The CDR3 sequence is 13 residues long. DNA for the CDR3: TGTGCCAGCAGCGTAGAGCTCTCCGACGAGCAGTACTTC. Its protein product is CASSVELSDEQYF.

V and J are TRBV19 and TRBJ2-5, with 11 bases fitting TRBD2. The germline CDR1 and CDR2 sequences are LNHDA and SQIVND (reference sequence). Trimming took 6 bases from V and 2 from J; bases not matched to a gene: 5. This CDR3 has 15 amino acids. Written as DNA, the CDR3 is TGTGCCAGTAGAGATCTAGCGGGGGGACAAGAGACCCAGTACTTC. Protein: CASRDLAGGQETQYF.

V usage is TRBV29-1 and J usage is TRBJ1-2; D remains ambiguous. Trimming pared 8 bases from V and 0 bases from J, leaving 10 bases between. Germline V gene lookup returns CDR1 SQVTM and CDR2 ANQGSEA. The CDR3 runs 12 residues. CDR3 sequence reads: CSISGPNYGYTF. In nucleotides, the CDR3 is TGCAGCATCTCCGGGCCTAACTATGGCTACACCTTC.

CDR3 sequence: CASSLGGVLTDTQYF. Here the CDR3 DNA reads TGTGCCAGCAGCTTGGGAGGGGTACTCACAGATACGCAGTATTTT. J is TRBJ2-3 and V is TRBV5-4; D might be TRBD1 or TRBD2, each matching 5 bases. V lost 0 bases to trimming and J lost 2 bases, with 10 bases between them. Germline CDR1 SGHNT, CDR2 YYREEE (reference sequence). This CDR3 region has 15 residues. Using reference TRBV5-4 and TRBJ2-3 for the parts outside the CDR3, the full variable domain is ETGVTQSPTHLIKTRGQQVTLRCSSQSGHNTVSWYQQALGQGPQFIFQYYREEENGRGNFPPRFSGLQFPNYSSELNVNALELDDSALYLCASSLGGVLTDTQYFGPGTRLTVL.

The V gene is TRBV20-1, the J gene TRBJ2-5; TRBD2 might be the D (7 bases). CDR1 DFQATT and CDR2 SNEGSKA come from the germline V gene (reference sequence). This CDR3 is built from 15 residues. The ends were cut back, 6 bases at V and 4 bases at J, with 21 bases in the middle. CDR3 region: CSAKLQRGARETQYF. The CDR3 DNA sequence: TGCAGTGCAAAACTCCAACGGGGGGCGAGAGAGACCCAGTACTTC.

This chain links TRBV29-1 with TRBJ1-2; 9 bases align to TRBD1. J gave up 6 bases and V 3 bases, and 5 bases lay outside the gene matches. CDR3 size: 13 residues. The V gene's germline CDR1 is SQVTM and CDR2 ANQGSEA. Written as DNA, the CDR3 is TGCAGCGTTGAGAACAGGGGGCGCGATGGCTACACCTTC. It encodes CSVENRGRDGYTF.

This clonotype showed up just a few times. J is TRBJ1-1 and V is TRBV7-9; D unresolved. V lost 0 bases, J lost 0 bases, and 8 bases lay in between. The CDR3 sequence is 15 residues long. CDR1 SEHNR and CDR2 FQNEAQ come from the germline V gene (reference sequence). The DNA of the CDR3 is TGTGCCAGCAGCTTAGCCTCCTTGGTGAACACTGAAGCTTTCTTT. Translation gives CASSLASLVNTEAFF.

V and J are TRBV5-1 and TRBJ2-2, with a tentative D call TRBD2 (5 bases). The length of the CDR3 is 17 residues. The V gene lost 4 bases and the J gene lost 4 bases, with 20 bases spanning the gap. Germline V gene lookup returns CDR1 SGHRS and CDR2 YFSETQ. The DNA of the CDR3 is TGCGCCAGCAGCGCAACCACTAGTGGGAGTGGCACCGGGGAGCTGTTTTTT. It yields the protein CASSATTSGSGTGELFF. The variable domain in full, with the rest retrieved from reference TRBV5-1 and TRBJ2-2, is KAGVTQTPRYLIKTRGQQVTLSCSPISGHRSVSWYQQTPGQGLQFLFEYFSETQRNKGNFPGRFSGRQFSNSRSEMNVSTLELGDSALYLCASSATTSGSGTGELFFGEGSRLTVL.

The chain employs TRBV6-5 and TRBJ2-5; perhaps TRBD1 as D (6 bases). The length of the CDR3 is 16 residues. V was clipped by 5 bases and J by 5 bases, with 21 bases between them. Germline-derived CDR1 and CDR2 are MNHEY and SVGAGI. The CDR3 region has the DNA TGTGCCAGCAGTAGTCCCTCACAGGGCTTCGGGGAGACCCAGTACTTC. It is translated as CASSSPSQGFGETQYF.

J is TRBJ2-7 and V is TRBV7-2; D ambiguous. Germline V lookup: CDR1 SGHTA, CDR2 FQGNSA. This CDR3 is 12 amino acids long. The V gene lost 5 bases and the J gene lost 2 bases, with 7 bases spanning the gap. CDR3 in DNA: TGTGCCAGCAGCGAGAGCGCCTACGAGCAGTACTTC. It codes for CASSESAYEQYF.

V gene TRBV3-1 combines with J gene TRBJ2-1; TRBD2 aligns across 13 bases. This CDR3 has 15 residues. V dropped 2 bases and J dropped 9; count of bases not matched to a gene: 4. Germline CDR1 is LGHDT and CDR2 is YNNKEL (reference sequence). Written as DNA, the CDR3 is TGTGCCAGCAGCCAAACTAGCGGGAGGGCCGTTGAGCAGTTCTTC. Translation: CASSQTSGRAVEQFF.

The chain has TRBV5-1 and TRBJ2-1; the match to TRBD2 covers 11 bases. Trimming at V came to 4 bases and at J to 6 bases, leaving 9 bases not matched to a gene. This CDR3 contains 16 residues. Looked up from germline, CDR1 is SGHRS and CDR2 is YFSETQ. This CDR3 reads CASSGMIAGGRNEQFF. In DNA, the CDR3 is TGCGCCAGCAGCGGAATGATAGCGGGAGGGCGCAATGAGCAGTTCTTC.

This sequence joins TRBV5-1 and TRBJ2-1; D perhaps matches TRBD2 (5 bases). This CDR3 spans 13 amino acids. The germline V gene has CDR1 SGHRS and CDR2 YFSETQ. The V end lost 2 bases, the J end lost 3 bases, and 6 bases lay between the germline ends. CDR3 amino acids: CASSFGDYNEQFF. CDR3 nucleotide sequence: TGCGCCAGCAGCTTCGGGGACTACAATGAGCAGTTCTTC.

The gene calls are TRBV13 and TRBJ2-5; 7 nucleotides line up with TRBD1. J gave up 3 bases and V 4 bases, and 8 bases lay outside the gene matches. Germline V gives CDR1 PRHDT, CDR2 FYEKMQ (reference sequence). The CDR3 runs to 15 residues. This CDR3 is CASSSRQGLEETQYF. The CDR3 coding sequence is TGTGCCAGCAGCTCGAGACAGGGATTAGAAGAGACCCAGTACTTC. The whole variable domain, filled in from reference TRBV13 and TRBJ2-5, reads AAGVIQSPRHLIKEKRETATLKCYPIPRHDTVYWYQQGPGQDPQFLISFYEKMQSDKGSIPDRFSAQQFSDYHSELNMSSLELGDSALYFCASSSRQGLEETQYFGPGTRLLVL.

The chain joins TRBV6-1 to TRBJ2-1; 8 nucleotides match TRBD2. Germline-derived CDR1 and CDR2 are MNHNS and SASEGT. J lost 8 bases, V lost 7 bases, and 7 bases had no gene match. The CDR3 runs to 13 residues. The CDR3 DNA sequence: TGTGCCAGCACTAGATACGGGGGGGATGAGCAGTTCTTC. It encodes CASTRYGGDEQFF.

The V and J genes are TRBV27 and TRBJ2-6; D is undetermined. From germline, CDR1 is MNHEY and CDR2 SMNVEV (reference sequence). This CDR3 contains 14 residues. V was clipped by 4 bases and J by 2 bases, with 6 bases between them. CDR3 nucleotides: TGTGCCAGCAGTTCTAATACTGGGGCCAACGTCCTGACTTTC. Its protein is CASSSNTGANVLTF.

The chain couples TRBV5-1 to TRBJ1-1; 11 bases agree with TRBD1. CDR1 is SGHRS and CDR2 is YFSETQ in the germline V gene. The CDR3 is 15 residues long. Trimming removed 4 bases from V and 1 base from J; junction bases left unmatched: 3. This CDR3 is CASSRTGGENTEAFF. CDR3 sequence (DNA): TGCGCCAGCAGCAGGACAGGGGGCGAGAACACTGAAGCTTTCTTT.

The chain joins TRBV10-3 to TRBJ2-7, with D maybe TRBD2 (7 bases). This CDR3 spans 12 amino acids. Per germline, CDR1 ENHRY and CDR2 SYGVKD. Deletions cut 7 bases from V and 4 bases from J, with 11 bases between. This CDR3 is CAIKGGEYEQYF. The CDR3, as DNA: TGTGCCATCAAAGGGGGGGAATACGAGCAGTACTTC.

The rearrangement joins TRBV30 to TRBJ2-7; the match to TRBD1 covers 10 bases. V shed 2 bases and J 5 bases; nucleotides not matched to a gene: 9. This CDR3 has 15 amino acids. Germline V gene sequence: CDR1 GTSNPN, CDR2 SVGIG (reference sequence). CDR3 nucleotide sequence: TGTGCCTGGAGTCCGGGACAGGGGTTCAGCGACGAGCAGTACTTC. Amino acids: CAWSPGQGFSDEQYF.